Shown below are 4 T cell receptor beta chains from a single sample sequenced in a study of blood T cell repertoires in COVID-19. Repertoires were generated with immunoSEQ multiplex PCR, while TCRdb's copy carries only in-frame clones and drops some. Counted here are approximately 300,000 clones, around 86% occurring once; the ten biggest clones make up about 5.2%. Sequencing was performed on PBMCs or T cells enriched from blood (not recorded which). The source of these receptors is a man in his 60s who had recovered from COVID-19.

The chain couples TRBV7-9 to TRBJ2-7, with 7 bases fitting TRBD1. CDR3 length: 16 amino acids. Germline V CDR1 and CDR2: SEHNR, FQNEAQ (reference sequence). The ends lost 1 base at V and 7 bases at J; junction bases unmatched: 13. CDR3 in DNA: TGTGCCAGCAGCTTAGGATGGACAGGTGGAGTACCGGAGCAGTACTTC. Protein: CASSLGWTGGVPEQYF. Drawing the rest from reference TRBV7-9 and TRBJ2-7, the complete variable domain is DTGVSQNPRHKITKRGQNVTFRCDPISEHNRLYWYRQTLGQGPEFLTYFQNEAQLEKSRLLSDRFSAERPKGSFSTLEIQRTEQGDSAMYLCASSLGWTGGVPEQYFGPGTRLTVT.

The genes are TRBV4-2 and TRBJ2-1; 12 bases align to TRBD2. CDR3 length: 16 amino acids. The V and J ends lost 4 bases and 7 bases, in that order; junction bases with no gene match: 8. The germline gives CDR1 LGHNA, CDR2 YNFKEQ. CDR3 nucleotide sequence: TGTGCCAGCAGCCTCGTACTAGCGGGAGGAGGGAATGAGCAGTTCTTC. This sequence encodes CASSLVLAGGGNEQFF.

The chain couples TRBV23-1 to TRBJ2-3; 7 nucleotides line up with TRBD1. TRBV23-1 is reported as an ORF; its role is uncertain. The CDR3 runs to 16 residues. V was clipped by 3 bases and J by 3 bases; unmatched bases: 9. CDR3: CASSHFFRGQTDTQYF. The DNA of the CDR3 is TGCGCCAGCAGTCACTTCTTTAGGGGGCAAACAGATACGCAGTATTTT.

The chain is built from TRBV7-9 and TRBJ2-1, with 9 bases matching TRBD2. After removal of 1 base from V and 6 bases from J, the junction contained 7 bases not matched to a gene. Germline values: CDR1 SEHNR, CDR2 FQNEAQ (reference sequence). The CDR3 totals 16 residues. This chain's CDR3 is CASSLVRSSGVNEQFF. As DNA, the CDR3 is TGTGCCAGCAGCTTAGTGAGATCTAGCGGGGTCAATGAGCAGTTCTTC.